This T cell receptor (beta chain) came from a study of T cell changes during pregnancy in multiple sclerosis (dated by TCRdb to about 2019). Regarding the complete study: In women with multiple sclerosis, the researchers looked at how the T cell repertoire shifted as pregnancy progressed.

The library was made by the immunoSEQ multiplex PCR assay. TCRdb retrieved this table from immuneACCESS and kept in-frame rearrangements only. Not all clones are present; in checked studies, unresolved V genes account for under half, and no reason is known for the remainder. A total of about 44,000 clones appear in this sample, roughly 92% of them only once. Approximately 0.67% of the sample comes from the top ten. Concerning this clone: The target of this receptor is not known. No base-level quality is on record; no much larger clone is a single base apart.

The receptor comes from a female donor with multiple sclerosis, enrolled in a pregnancy study. Source: CD4+ T cells from peripheral blood mononuclear cells, taken in the first trimester of pregnancy.

The CDR3 is CASSRLAGTYEQYF. The bases are TGTGCCAGCAGCCGACTAGCGGGAACCTACGAGCAGTACTTC. The rearranged chain carries TRBV7-9 and TRBJ2-7; 11 bases in between match TRBD2. As encoded in the germline V gene (reference sequence), CDR1 is SEHNR while CDR2 is FQNEAQ. Germline trimming amounts to 5 bases on V and 2 bases on J, with 2 as the count of junction bases outside the gene matches. The CDR3 runs 14 amino acids, cysteine and phenylalanine included. Of all the DNA, just the CDR3 is kept, 42 bases in frame from base 1.